The clone carrying this T cell receptor (beta chain) rates as large. Its target is unknown. The sample is drawn from a study of T cells after posttransplantation cyclophosphamide. The study's findings and limits: TRB clonality was highly associated with recipient CMV seropositivity and reactivation. Later post-transplant blood repertoires were often dominated by donor CD8+ memory clones.

Cyclophosphamide on days +3 and +4 followed busulfan-fludarabine conditioning and a marrow graft. Generated by immunoSEQ multiplex PCR, the TCRdb table keeps only in-frame clones and is missing some. The sample is made up of 950 to 1,500 clones, none counted only once. Trimming pared 4 bases from V and 4 bases from J, leaving 14 bases between. The germline V gene has CDR1 ENHRY and CDR2 SYGVKD. The CDR3 totals 14 residues. J is TRBJ2-7 and V is TRBV10-3, with D perhaps matching TRBD2 (6 bases). Here the sequenced sample was PBMCs, taken 84 days after allogeneic stem cell transplant with posttransplant cyclophosphamide. The TCR sequence derives from a young adult male patient who received an allogeneic stem cell transplant from a related donor, was CMV-positive, and had no GVHD. The graft donor may have contributed some T cells. The CDR3 region is CAISASGSLYEQYF. The CDR3 DNA reads TGTGCCATCAGTGCAAGCGGGTCGTTGTACGAGCAGTACTTC.